Below, 31 T cell receptor beta chains from the same sample are listed, as sequenced in a study of T cells in women clearing cervical HPV infection. The repertoire was sequenced with immunoSEQ multiplex PCR; TCRdb's copy has only in-frame clones and lacks some. The sample totals about 24,000 clones. The sample was blood buffy coat. These receptors all come from a woman aged 18-70 years with a cervical HPV16 infection that either progressed to CIN3+ or cleared (not recorded which).

Notes on this clone: The CDR3 end is not reached by the read, which stops 3 residues before it; the germline J gene fills it in. The chain has TRBV12-3 or TRBV12-4 and TRBJ2-5; TRBD2 matches 7 bases. V dropped 3 bases and J dropped 5; count of bases not matched to a gene: 6. CDR3 length equals 14 residues. The CDR3 spells CASSFAGVLETQYF. The sequenced CDR3 bases are TGTGCCAGCAGTTTCGCGGGAGTATTGGAGACC.

Note on this clone: The CDR3 extends 3 residues past the end of the read, so its final part is completed from the germline J gene. This chain uses TRBV11-2 with TRBJ1-2; D gene ambiguous. Germline CDR1 is SGHAT and CDR2 is FQNNGV. CDR3 size: 13 residues. CDR3 amino acids: CASSLIRANDYTF. The DNA read from the CDR3 is TGTGCCAGCAGCTTAATTAGGGCGAATGAC. Supplemented by reference TRBV11-2 and TRBJ1-2, the full variable domain reads EAGVAQSPRYKIIEKRQSVAFWCNPISGHATLYWYQQILGQGPKLLIQFQNNGVVDDSQLPKDRFSAERLKGVDSTLKIQPAKLEDSAVYLCASSLIRANDYTFGSGTRLTVV.

A remark on this clone: The read gets to within 3 residues of the CDR3 end, and the germline J gene fills in the rest. This chain links TRBV5-1 with TRBJ2-1, with 10 bases identical to TRBD2. CDR3 length: 15 residues. V gave up 0 bases and J gave up 6 bases; unmatched junction bases: 3. Germline values: CDR1 SGHRS, CDR2 YFSETQ. CDR3 DNA, as far as it was read: TGCGCCAGCAGCTTGGTTTCTAGCGGGAGCAATGAG. It encodes CASSLVSSGSNE. The CDR3 in its entirety is CASSLVSSGSNEQFF.

On this clone: The sequenced fragment ends 3 residues before the CDR3 boundary, so the rest is inferred from the germline J gene. This rearrangement joins TRBV28 to TRBJ1-1, with a tentative D call TRBD1 (6 bases). Germline CDR1 reads MDHEN; CDR2 reads SYDVKM. Trimming removed 4 bases at V and 3 bases at J, with 15 bases between. The CDR3 is 15 amino acids. CDR3 DNA (partial): TGTGCCAGCAGTTCTTACTCGACAGGTGACACTGAA. This sequence encodes CASSSYSTGDTE. The entire CDR3 protein reads CASSSYSTGDTEAFF.

Regarding this clone: The read ends 3 residues early relative to the CDR3; the germline J gene fills the gap. V usage is TRBV6-1 and J usage is TRBJ2-2; D not resolved. This CDR3 region has 15 residues. Germline loops: CDR1 MNHNS, CDR2 SASEGT. The CDR3: CASSEISSYNSPLFF. The covered CDR3 bases are TGTGCCAGCAGTGAAATTAGCTCCTATAATTCACCG.

A note on this clone: The read terminates 3 residues before the CDR3 end, so the remaining end is supplied by the germline J gene. The chain combines TRBV20-1 with TRBJ1-2, with TRBD1 matching over 7 bases. V shed 6 bases, J shed 3 bases, and the junction held 7 bases outside the gene matches. This CDR3 is 13 amino acids long. Looked up from germline, CDR1 is DFQATT and CDR2 is SNEGSKA (reference sequence). The CDR3 loop is CSAPSGTDYGYTF. The covered CDR3 bases are TGCAGTGCGCCCTCCGGGACAGACTATGGC.

In the case of this clone: The CDR3 extends 3 residues past the end of the read, so its final part is completed from the germline J gene. This chain links TRBV20-1 with TRBJ1-4; D is unresolved. With 5 bases removed from V and 0 bases from J, the gap between germline ends came to 13 bases. Germline V gene data show CDR1 as DFQATT and CDR2 as SNEGSKA (reference sequence). The CDR3 has 15 amino acids. The sequenced part of the CDR3 DNA is TGCAGTGCTCCCGACATACTCTCAACTAATGAAAAA. Its translation: CSAPDILSTNEK. The full CDR3 reads CSAPDILSTNEKLFF.

Incomplete CDR3 DNA: TGTGCCAGCAGTCCGGTCGCGGCCTACGAG. Residues: CASSPVAAYE. The whole CDR3 is CASSPVAAYEQYF. The chain combines TRBV2 with TRBJ2-7; D is undetermined. Coverage ceases 3 residues before the CDR3 finishes, and the germline J gene fills in the end. The CDR3 extends over 13 amino acids. V was cut by 5 bases and J by 2 bases, with 10 bases left in between. Germline CDR1 SNHLY, CDR2 FYNNEI.

A note on this clone: The DNA ends 3 residues before the CDR3 does, and the rest of the CDR3 is filled in from the germline J gene. This rearrangement joins TRBV20-1 to TRBJ2-7; 7 bases match TRBD1. CDR3 length: 16 residues. Trimming took 4 bases from V and 2 from J; bases not matched to a gene: 14. Per the germline V gene, CDR1 is DFQATT and CDR2 is SNEGSKA (reference sequence). The CDR3 reads CSATGPPGQQTYEQYF. The CDR3 bases that were read are TGCAGTGCTACCGGACCTCCGGGACAGCAAACCTACGAG.

As regards this clone: The CDR3 is cut off 3 residues early in the read; its end comes from the germline J gene. This chain links TRBV7-2 with TRBJ2-7, with a possible D match to TRBD2 (6 bases). The length of the CDR3 is 14 residues. Trimming left V 9 bases short and J 5 bases short, with 20 bases between. Germline CDR1 and CDR2: SGHTA and FQGNSA. The chain's CDR3 is CASSPSWRADEQYF. The part of the CDR3 DNA that was read is TGTGCCAGTAGCCCTTCCTGGAGGGCTGACGAG.

To note about this clone: The sequenced fragment ends 3 residues before the CDR3 boundary, so the rest is inferred from the germline J gene. The V and J genes are TRBV19 and TRBJ2-7; tentative D call: TRBD2 (6 bases). From germline, CDR1 is LNHDA and CDR2 SQIVND (reference sequence). This CDR3 region has 15 residues. V lost 8 bases to trimming and J lost 5 bases, with 22 bases between them. CDR3 in amino acids: CASCKTIGSLDEQYF. The covered CDR3 bases are TGTGCCAGTTGTAAGACTATCGGGAGTCTCGACGAG.

As for this clone: With the read ending 3 residues before the CDR3 end, the germline J gene is used to fill in that end. The chain has TRBV15 and TRBJ1-5; D is perhaps TRBD1 (5 bases). The CDR3 is 13 amino acids. CDR1 LNHNV and CDR2 YYDKDF come from the germline V gene (reference sequence). The CDR3 region is CATSVKGLAPQHF. The sequenced part of the CDR3 DNA is TGTGCCACCAGCGTCAAGGGGTTGGCTCCC.

For this clone: The DNA ends 3 residues before the CDR3 does, and the rest of the CDR3 is filled in from the germline J gene. The chain has TRBV2 and TRBJ1-5, with a possible D match to TRBD1 (6 bases). The CDR3 contains 15 residues. Germline assignment: CDR1 SNHLY and CDR2 FYNNEI. With 1 base removed from V and 8 bases from J, the gap between germline ends came to 15 bases. The CDR3 here is CASSEGARGMEPQHF. Incomplete CDR3 DNA: TGTGCCAGCAGTGAAGGCGCCAGGGGTATGGAGCCC.

Notes on this clone: Coverage ceases 3 residues before the CDR3 finishes, and the germline J gene fills in the end. The chain combines TRBV20-1 with TRBJ2-1, with TRBD1 identical over 10 bases. This CDR3 comprises 15 residues. Losses at the gene ends were 4 bases for V and 3 bases for J; bases not matched to a gene: 6. Germline-derived CDR1 and CDR2 are DFQATT and SNEGSKA (reference sequence). The CDR3 reads CSANSRDRGYNEQFF. The covered CDR3 bases are TGCAGTGCTAATTCCCGGGACAGGGGCTACAATGAG.

CDR3 DNA, as far as it was read: TGTGCCAGCAGCCCGATTAGCGGGAGAGGCTACGAG. Its translation is CASSPISGRGYE. The entire CDR3 is CASSPISGRGYEQYF. The rearrangement joins TRBV7-2 to TRBJ2-7; 9 bases align to TRBD2. Read sequence stops 3 residues before the CDR3 end, and the germline J gene provides the missing end. Germline trimming cut 5 bases from V and 3 bases from J; bases unmatched to any gene: 8. CDR1 SGHTA and CDR2 FQGNSA come from the germline V gene. This CDR3 spans 15 amino acids.

Comments on this clone: From the germline J gene comes the end of the CDR3, since the read stops 3 residues before it. The J gene is TRBJ2-7, the V gene TRBV11-2; D possibly corresponds to TRBD1 (7 bases). CDR3 length: 14 residues. Germline V lookup: CDR1 SGHAT, CDR2 FQNNGV. With 7 bases removed from V and 3 bases from J, the gap between germline ends came to 16 bases. The CDR3 here is CASKLWRDSYEQYF. The sequenced CDR3 bases are TGTGCCAGCAAATTATGGAGGGACAGCTACGAG.

Remarks on this clone: The read ends 3 residues before the CDR3 terminus; that terminus is restored from the germline J gene. V usage is TRBV12-3 or TRBV12-4 and J usage is TRBJ2-7; 9 positions match TRBD2. With 5 bases clipped from V and 4 bases from J, the junction kept 9 bases outside the gene matches. The CDR3 is 15 amino acids. Incomplete CDR3 DNA: TGTGCCAGCAGTGGGGGACTAGCCCATTCTTACGAG. Protein sequence: CASSGGLAHSYE. The whole CDR3 protein is CASSGGLAHSYEQYF.

Notes on this clone: The read terminates 3 residues ahead of where the CDR3 ends, so the germline J gene completes it. The V gene is TRBV19, the J gene TRBJ1-2, with D perhaps matching TRBD1 (5 bases). CDR1 is LNHDA and CDR2 is SQIVND in the germline V gene (reference sequence). CDR3 length: 12 residues. The CDR3 is CATKTGGIGYTF. The CDR3 DNA, read in part, is TGTGCCACCAAAACCGGGGGAATCGGC.

CDR3 in amino acids: CASSPGSQGRETQYF. The sequenced CDR3 bases are TGTGCCAGCAGCCCCGGATCACAGGGGCGGGAGACC. The rearrangement links TRBV7-2 to TRBJ2-5, with 7 bases identical to TRBD1. The DNA ends 3 residues before the CDR3 does, and the rest of the CDR3 is filled in from the germline J gene. Germline-derived CDR1 and CDR2 are SGHTA and FQGNSA. Trimming cost V 5 bases and J 5 bases; bases outside gene matches: 11. This CDR3 has 15 amino acids. The full variable domain, with the rest looked up from reference TRBV7-2 and TRBJ2-5, is GAGVSQSPSNKVTEKGKDVELRCDPISGHTALYWYRQSLGQGLEFLIYFQGNSAPDKSGLPSDRFSAERTGGSVSTLTIQRTQQEDSAVYLCASSPGSQGRETQYFGPGTRLLVL.

About this clone: The read finishes 3 residues shy of the CDR3 end, and the germline J gene is used to complete it. The V and J genes are TRBV18 and TRBJ2-1; a weak D match, TRBD1 (5 bases). Trimming cost V 6 bases and J 2 bases, with 14 bases left between them. Germline V lookup: CDR1 KGHSH, CDR2 LQKENI. The CDR3 spans 15 residues. The CDR3 DNA, read in part, is TGTGCCAGCTCCCTTGACAGAGGACCCTACAATGAG. Residues: CASSLDRGPYNE. The full CDR3 reads CASSLDRGPYNEQFF.

Note on this clone: The DNA ends 3 residues before the CDR3 does, and the rest of the CDR3 is filled in from the germline J gene. The chain uses TRBV19 and TRBJ2-6; no firm D call. The CDR3 runs to 16 residues. Trimming cost V 3 bases and J 1 base, with 10 bases left between them. Germline V gene sequence: CDR1 LNHDA, CDR2 SQIVND (reference sequence). CDR3 in amino acids: CASSMSGTSGANVLTF. CDR3 DNA, as far as it was read: TGTGCCAGTAGTATGTCAGGAACTTCTGGGGCCAACGTC.

Details on this clone: The observed sequence ends 3 residues before the CDR3 terminus, with the missing tail filled in from the germline J gene. This chain connects TRBV20-1 to TRBJ1-2; a weak D match, TRBD1 (6 bases). This CDR3 has 13 residues. Germline V gives CDR1 DFQATT, CDR2 SNEGSKA (reference sequence). V was trimmed by 6 bases and J by 6 bases, leaving 17 bases between them. The CDR3 loop reads CSALNTGHDGYTF. The sequenced part of the CDR3 DNA is TGCAGTGCCTTAAATACGGGACACGATGGC.

A note on this clone: From the germline J gene comes the end of the CDR3, since the read stops 3 residues before it. The J gene is TRBJ2-2, the V gene TRBV10-2, with 9 bases matching TRBD2. The CDR3 sequence is 17 residues long. From germline, CDR1 is WSHSY and CDR2 SAAADI. V lost 3 bases to trimming and J lost 8 bases; unmatched junction nucleotides: 13. The covered CDR3 bases are TGCGCCAGCAGTGATGTAGCGGGAGTACTTTTAAAAGGGGAG. Protein: CASSDVAGVLLKGE. The whole CDR3 reads CASSDVAGVLLKGELFF.

Concerning this clone itself: Read coverage stops 3 residues before the CDR3 terminus; the germline J gene supplies the remainder. The chain recombines TRBV19 with TRBJ1-6; 7 nucleotides match TRBD1. V dropped 2 bases and J dropped 7; count of bases not matched to a gene: 5. Germline CDR1 is LNHDA and CDR2 is SQIVND (reference sequence). This CDR3 spans 15 amino acids. CDR3 DNA, as far as it was read: TGTGCCAGTAGTATACGGCAGGACAGGAATTCACCC. Its translation: CASSIRQDRNSP. In full, the CDR3 reads CASSIRQDRNSPLHF.

Concerning this clone: The read falls 3 residues short of the CDR3 end, and the missing part is taken from the germline J gene. The chain joins TRBV7-9 to TRBJ2-3; TRBD1 might be the D (5 bases). Germline CDR1 is SEHNR and CDR2 is FQNEAQ (reference sequence). This CDR3 has 13 residues. The sequenced CDR3 bases are TGTGCCAGCAGCCAGGACACGAATCAGCCG. Its translation is CASSQDTNQP. The full CDR3 protein is CASSQDTNQPQYF.

The CDR3 DNA, read in part, is TGTGCCAGCAGTTTACCCACAGACACCTCTAACTATGGC. It translates to CASSLPTDTSNYG. In full, the CDR3 reads CASSLPTDTSNYGYTF. This chain uses TRBV28 with TRBJ1-2, with D uncertain. The CDR3 end falls 3 residues outside the read, so it is completed with the germline J gene. The CDR3 spans 16 residues. With 2 bases removed from V and 0 bases from J, the gap between germline ends came to 13 bases. Germline-derived CDR1 and CDR2 are MDHEN and SYDVKM.

For this clone: The read ends 3 residues shy of where the CDR3 ends; the end is completed using the germline J gene. The chain combines TRBV7-2 with TRBJ2-7; possibly TRBD2 for D (6 bases). V was trimmed by 4 bases and J by 2 bases, leaving 12 bases between them. The CDR3 is made up of 14 amino acids. Per germline, CDR1 SGHTA and CDR2 FQGNSA. CDR3 region: CASSSGREAYEQYF. CDR3 bases read: TGTGCCAGCAGCTCGGGCAGGGAGGCCTACGAG.

For this clone: From the germline J gene comes the end of the CDR3, since the read stops 3 residues before it. V is TRBV4-2 and J is TRBJ2-7; 12 positions agree with TRBD2. The germline CDR1 and CDR2 sequences are LGHNA and YNFKEQ. The CDR3 is 17 residues long. The V segment lost 1 base and the J segment 6 bases; nucleotides outside the gene matches: 10. CDR3 protein: CASSQAKTSGRPPEQYF. The sequenced CDR3 bases are TGTGCCAGCAGCCAAGCGAAGACTAGCGGGAGACCCCCCGAG.

Comments on this clone: The read falls 3 residues short of the CDR3 end, and the missing part is taken from the germline J gene. This chain joins TRBV6-2 or TRBV6-3 and TRBJ1-2; 8 nucleotides match TRBD1. The CDR3 sequence is 14 residues long. Germline values: CDR1 MNHEY, CDR2 SVGEGT. This CDR3 is CASSYPTGGPGYTF. The sequenced CDR3 bases are TGTGCCAGCAGTTACCCTACAGGGGGACCGGGC.

A note on this clone: The read terminates 3 residues before the CDR3 end, so the remaining end is supplied by the germline J gene. The V and J genes are TRBV30 and TRBJ1-1; 9 bases agree with TRBD1. Looked up from germline, CDR1 is GTSNPN and CDR2 is SVGIG (reference sequence). V shed 8 bases and J 1 base; nucleotides not matched to a gene: 2. CDR3 length equals 12 residues. The covered CDR3 bases are TGTGCCGGGGACAGGGCGAACACTGAA. Translating it yields CAGDRANTE. The full-length CDR3 reads as CAGDRANTEAFF.

Details on this clone: The read stops 3 residues short of the end of the CDR3; the missing end is completed from the germline J gene. J is TRBJ2-7 and V is TRBV30; TRBD1 matches at 11 bases. Germline CDR1 GTSNPN, CDR2 SVGIG (reference sequence). The CDR3 is 13 residues long. Unmatched junction bases numbered 5, after V lost 4 bases and J lost 6 bases. Incomplete CDR3 DNA: TGTGCCTGGACCCCCGGGACAGGGGGCGAG. Protein sequence: CAWTPGTGGE. The CDR3 as a whole reads CAWTPGTGGEQYF. The full variable domain, its missing parts supplied by reference TRBV30 and TRBJ2-7, is SQTIHQWPATLVQPVGSPLSLECTVEGTSNPNLYWYRQAAGRGLQLLFYSVGIGQISSEVPQNLSASRPQDRQFILSSKKLLLSDSGFYLCAWTPGTGGEQYFGPGTRLTVT.